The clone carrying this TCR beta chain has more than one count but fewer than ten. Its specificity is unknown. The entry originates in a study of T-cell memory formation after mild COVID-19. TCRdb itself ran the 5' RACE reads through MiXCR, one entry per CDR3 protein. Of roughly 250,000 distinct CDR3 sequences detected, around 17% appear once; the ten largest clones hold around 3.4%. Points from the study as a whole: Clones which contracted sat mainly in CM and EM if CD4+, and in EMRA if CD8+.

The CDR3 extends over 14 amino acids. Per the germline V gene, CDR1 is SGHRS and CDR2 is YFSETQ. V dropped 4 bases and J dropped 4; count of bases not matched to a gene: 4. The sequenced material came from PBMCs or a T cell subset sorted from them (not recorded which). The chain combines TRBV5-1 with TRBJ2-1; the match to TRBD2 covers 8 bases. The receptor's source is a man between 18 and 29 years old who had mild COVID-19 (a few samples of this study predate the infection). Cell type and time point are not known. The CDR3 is CASSPGGIYNEQFF. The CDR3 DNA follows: TGCGCCAGCAGCCCGGGGGGGATTTACAATGAGCAGTTCTTC. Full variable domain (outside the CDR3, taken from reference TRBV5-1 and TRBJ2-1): KAGVTQTPRYLIKTRGQQVTLSCSPISGHRSVSWYQQTPGQGLQFLFEYFSETQRNKGNFPGRFSGRQFSNSRSEMNVSTLELGDSALYLCASSPGGIYNEQFFGPGTRLTVL.